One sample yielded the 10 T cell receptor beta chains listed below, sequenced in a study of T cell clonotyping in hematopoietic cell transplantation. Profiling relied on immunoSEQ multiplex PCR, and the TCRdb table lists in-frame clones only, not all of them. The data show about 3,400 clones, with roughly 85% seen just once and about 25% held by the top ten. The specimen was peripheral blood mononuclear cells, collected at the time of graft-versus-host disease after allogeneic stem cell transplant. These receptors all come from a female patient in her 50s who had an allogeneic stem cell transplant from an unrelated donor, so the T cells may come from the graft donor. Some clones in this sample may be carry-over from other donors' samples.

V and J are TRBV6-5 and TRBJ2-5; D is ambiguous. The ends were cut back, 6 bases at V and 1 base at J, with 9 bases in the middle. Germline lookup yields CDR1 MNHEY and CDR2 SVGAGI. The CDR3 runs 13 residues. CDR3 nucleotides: TGTGCCAGCAGCCGCAGTACCCAAGAGACCCAGTACTTC. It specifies CASSRSTQETQYF.

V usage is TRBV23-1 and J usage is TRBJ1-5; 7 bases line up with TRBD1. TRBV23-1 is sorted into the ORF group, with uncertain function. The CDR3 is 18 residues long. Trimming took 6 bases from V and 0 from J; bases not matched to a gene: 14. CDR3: CASSLVRQGLYSNQPQHF. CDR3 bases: TGCGCCAGCAGCCTAGTTCGACAGGGACTTTATAGCAATCAGCCCCAGCATTTT.

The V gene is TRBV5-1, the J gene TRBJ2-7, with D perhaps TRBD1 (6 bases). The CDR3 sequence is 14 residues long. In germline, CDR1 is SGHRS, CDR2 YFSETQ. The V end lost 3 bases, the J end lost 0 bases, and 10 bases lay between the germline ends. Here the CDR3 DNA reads TGCGCCAGCAGCTGGGACACGAGCTCCTACGAGCAGTACTTC. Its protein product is CASSWDTSSYEQYF.

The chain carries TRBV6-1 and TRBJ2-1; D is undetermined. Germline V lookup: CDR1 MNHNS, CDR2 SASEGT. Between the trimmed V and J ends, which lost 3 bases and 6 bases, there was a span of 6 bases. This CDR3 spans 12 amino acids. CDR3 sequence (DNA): TGTGCCAGCAGTGAGGGCTTCAATGAGCAGTTCTTC. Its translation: CASSEGFNEQFF.

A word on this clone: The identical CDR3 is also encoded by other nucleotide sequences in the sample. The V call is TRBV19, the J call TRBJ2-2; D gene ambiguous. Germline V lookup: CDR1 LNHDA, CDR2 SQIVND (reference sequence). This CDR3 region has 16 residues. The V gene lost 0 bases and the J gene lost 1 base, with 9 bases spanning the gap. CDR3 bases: TGTGCCAGTAGTATAGACGGGCGGCGGAACACCGGGGAGCTGTTTTTT. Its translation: CASSIDGRRNTGELFF.

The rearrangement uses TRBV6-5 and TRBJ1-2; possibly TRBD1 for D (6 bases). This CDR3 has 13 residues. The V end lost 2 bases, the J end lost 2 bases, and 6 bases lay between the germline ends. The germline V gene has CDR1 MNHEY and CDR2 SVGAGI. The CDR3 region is CASSYGGNYGYTF. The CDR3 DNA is TGTGCCAGCAGTTACGGGGGCAACTATGGCTACACCTTC.

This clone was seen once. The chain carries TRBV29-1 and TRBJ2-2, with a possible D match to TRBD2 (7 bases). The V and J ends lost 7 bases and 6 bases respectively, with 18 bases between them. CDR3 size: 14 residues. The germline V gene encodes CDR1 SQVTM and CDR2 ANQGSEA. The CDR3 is CSAGSGRGAGELFF. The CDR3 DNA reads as TGCAGCGCGGGATCGGGGAGGGGGGCCGGGGAGCTGTTTTTT.

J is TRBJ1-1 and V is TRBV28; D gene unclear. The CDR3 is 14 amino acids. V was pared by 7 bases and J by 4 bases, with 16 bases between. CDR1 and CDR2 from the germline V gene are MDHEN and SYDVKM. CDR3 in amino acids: CASTPTRVFTEAFF. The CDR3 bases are TGTGCCAGCACCCCGACTAGGGTGTTCACTGAAGCTTTCTTT.

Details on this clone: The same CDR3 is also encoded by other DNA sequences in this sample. CDR3 loop: CSAGLNSPLHF. CDR3 nucleotide sequence: TGCAGTGCTGGACTAAATTCACCCCTCCACTTT. V usage is TRBV20-1 and J usage is TRBJ1-6, with no clear D. Germline CDR1 and CDR2: DFQATT and SNEGSKA (reference sequence). V was trimmed by 5 bases and J by 7 bases, leaving 6 bases between them. CDR3 length equals 11 residues.

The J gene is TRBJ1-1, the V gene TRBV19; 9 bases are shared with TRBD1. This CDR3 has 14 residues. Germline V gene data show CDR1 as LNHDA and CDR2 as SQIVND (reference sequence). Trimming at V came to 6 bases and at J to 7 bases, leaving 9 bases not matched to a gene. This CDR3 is CASRPGTGLDEAFF. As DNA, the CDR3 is TGTGCCAGTAGACCTGGGACAGGGCTGGATGAAGCTTTCTTT.